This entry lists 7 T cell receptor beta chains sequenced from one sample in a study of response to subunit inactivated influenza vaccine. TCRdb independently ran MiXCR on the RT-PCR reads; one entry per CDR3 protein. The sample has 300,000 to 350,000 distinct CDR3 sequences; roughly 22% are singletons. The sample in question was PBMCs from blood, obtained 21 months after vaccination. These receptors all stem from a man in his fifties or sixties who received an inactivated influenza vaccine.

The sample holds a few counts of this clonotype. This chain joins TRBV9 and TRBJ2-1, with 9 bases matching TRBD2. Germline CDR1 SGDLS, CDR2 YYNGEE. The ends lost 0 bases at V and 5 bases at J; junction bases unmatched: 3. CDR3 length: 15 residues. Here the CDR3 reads CASSVGIAGDNEQFF. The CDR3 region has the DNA TGTGCCAGCAGCGTAGGGATAGCGGGGGACAATGAGCAGTTCTTC.

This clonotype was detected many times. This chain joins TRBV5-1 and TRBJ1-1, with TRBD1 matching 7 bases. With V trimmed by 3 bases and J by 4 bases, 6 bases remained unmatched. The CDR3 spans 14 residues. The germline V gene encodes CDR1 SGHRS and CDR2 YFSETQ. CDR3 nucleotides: TGCGCCAGCAGCTCGGGGAACAGGGGCACTGAAGCTTTCTTT. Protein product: CASSSGNRGTEAFF.

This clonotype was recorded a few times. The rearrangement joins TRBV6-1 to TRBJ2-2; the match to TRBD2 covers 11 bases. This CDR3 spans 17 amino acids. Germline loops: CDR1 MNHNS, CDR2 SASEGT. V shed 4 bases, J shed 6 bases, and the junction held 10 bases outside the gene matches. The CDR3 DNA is TGTGCCAGCAGTGTTCTCTCCGGGACTAGCGGATCCGGGGAGCTGTTTTTT. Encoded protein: CASSVLSGTSGSGELFF.

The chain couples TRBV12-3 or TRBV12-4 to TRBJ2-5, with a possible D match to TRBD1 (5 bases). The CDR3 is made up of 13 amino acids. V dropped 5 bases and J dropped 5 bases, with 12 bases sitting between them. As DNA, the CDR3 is TGTGCCAGCAGTAGAAACTGGGGCGAGACCCAGTACTTC. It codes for CASSRNWGETQYF.

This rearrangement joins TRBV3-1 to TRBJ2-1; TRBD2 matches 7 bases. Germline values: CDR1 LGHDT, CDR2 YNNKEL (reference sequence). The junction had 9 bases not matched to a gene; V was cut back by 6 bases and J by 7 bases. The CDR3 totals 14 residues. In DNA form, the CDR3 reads TGTGCCAGCAGTCCGGGACTAAAGAGGAATGAGCAGTTCTTC. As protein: CASSPGLKRNEQFF.

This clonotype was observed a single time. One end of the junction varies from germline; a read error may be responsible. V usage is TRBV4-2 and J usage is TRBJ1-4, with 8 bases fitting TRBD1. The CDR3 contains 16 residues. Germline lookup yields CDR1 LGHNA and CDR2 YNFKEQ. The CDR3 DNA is TGTGCCAGCAGCCCTTCCAGCACAGGGGGAGGCGAAATACTGTTTTTT. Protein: CASSPSSTGGGEILFF.

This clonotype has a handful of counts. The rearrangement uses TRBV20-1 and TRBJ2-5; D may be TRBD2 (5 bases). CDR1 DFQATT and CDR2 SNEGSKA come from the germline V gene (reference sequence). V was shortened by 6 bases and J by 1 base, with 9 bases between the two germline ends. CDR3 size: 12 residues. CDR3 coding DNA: TGCAGTGCCCACGGGGTCCAAGAGACCCAGTACTTC. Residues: CSAHGVQETQYF.